This T cell receptor beta chain derives from a study of blood T cell repertoires in COVID-19. Study as a whole: Whether acute or convalescent, the COVID-19 samples came from the United States, Italy and Spain. T cells, B-cell-depleted T cells, or PBMCs provided the cDNA or gDNA that served as material.

Clones were read by immunoSEQ multiplex PCR, and TCRdb kept only the in-frame ones, dropping some. The table has approximately 100,000 clones, around 80% seen once. The germline V gene has CDR1 SGHRS and CDR2 YFSETQ. The CDR3 loop spans 14 amino acids. V was trimmed by 0 bases and J by 5 bases, leaving 8 bases between them. This sequence originates from a human donor in a cohort sampled during active or convalescent COVID-19. Sequencing used peripheral blood. The chain combines TRBV5-1 with TRBJ2-2, with D perhaps TRBD1 (6 bases). The CDR3 region is CASSLEGGTGELFF. In nucleotides, the CDR3 is TGCGCCAGCAGCTTGGAAGGGGGTACCGGGGAGCTGTTTTTT.